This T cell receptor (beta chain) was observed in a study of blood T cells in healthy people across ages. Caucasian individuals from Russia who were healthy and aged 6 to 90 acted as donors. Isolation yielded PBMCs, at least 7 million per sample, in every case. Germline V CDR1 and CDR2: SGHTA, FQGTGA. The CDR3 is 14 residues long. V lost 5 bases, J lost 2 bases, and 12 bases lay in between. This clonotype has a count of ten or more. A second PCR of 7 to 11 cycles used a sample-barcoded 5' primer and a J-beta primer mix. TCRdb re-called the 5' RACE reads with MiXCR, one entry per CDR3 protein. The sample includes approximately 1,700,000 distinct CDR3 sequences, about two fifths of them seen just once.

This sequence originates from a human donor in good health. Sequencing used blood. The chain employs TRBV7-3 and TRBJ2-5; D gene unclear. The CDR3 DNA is TGTGCCAGCAGCAATCCCGGGCCTCAAGAGACCCAGTACTTC. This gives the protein CASSNPGPQETQYF.